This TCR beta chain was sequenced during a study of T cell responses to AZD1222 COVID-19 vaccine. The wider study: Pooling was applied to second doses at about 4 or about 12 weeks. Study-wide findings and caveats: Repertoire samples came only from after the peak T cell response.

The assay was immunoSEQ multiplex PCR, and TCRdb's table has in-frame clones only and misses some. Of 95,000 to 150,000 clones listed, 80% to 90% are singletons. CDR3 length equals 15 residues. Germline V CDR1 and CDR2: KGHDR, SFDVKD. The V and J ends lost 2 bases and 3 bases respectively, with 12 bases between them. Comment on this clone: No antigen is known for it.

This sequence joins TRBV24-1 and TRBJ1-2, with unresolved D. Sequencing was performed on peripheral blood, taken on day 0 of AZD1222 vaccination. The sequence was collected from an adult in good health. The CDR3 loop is CATSDYRGFDYGYTF. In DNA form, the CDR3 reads TGTGCCACCAGTGATTATCGGGGTTTCGACTATGGCTACACCTTC.